The rows below give T cell receptor beta chains drawn from one sample of a study of blood T cell repertoires in COVID-19. Clones were read by immunoSEQ multiplex PCR, and TCRdb kept only the in-frame ones, dropping some. The sample gives some 520,000 clones, 85% to 90% of which show up once; roughly 1% is in the top ten. Source material: peripheral blood. These receptors all stem from a man aged 18 to 30 with COVID-19, enrolled during active disease. CDR3s include the opening cysteine and the closing phenylalanine or tryptophan. The D gene is left open where the match is weak. Clone size appears in some rows only: once, few, many, or a class for an expanded clone.

j_call clone_size v_call d_call cdr3_nt cdr3_aa
TRBJ2-1 . TRBV19 TRBD2 TGTGCCAGTAGTACCTTCGAGCGGGAGAAGCAGTTCTTC CASSTFEREKQFF
TRBJ1-2 . TRBV7-9 . TGTGCCAGCAGCCCAAGTCGGCAGGGGAACTATGGCTACACCTTC CASSPSRQGNYGYTF
TRBJ1-2 . TRBV6-6 . TGTGCCAGCAGATATCCGGGTCCCAACTATGGCTACACCTTC CASRYPGPNYGYTF
TRBJ1-1 . TRBV7-9 . TGTGCCAGCTCCTCACGGGACACTGAAGCTTTCTTT CASSSRDTEAFF
TRBJ1-1 . TRBV11-2 . TGTGCCAGCAGCTTAGAGCGGGGCACTGAAGCTTTCTTT CASSLERGTEAFF
TRBJ2-2 . TRBV2 . TGTGCCAGCAGTTTACAGACGAACACCGGGGAGCTGTTTTTT CASSLQTNTGELFF
TRBJ2-1 . TRBV10-3 . TGTGCCATCAGTGTCGCAGGAGGGGAGCAGTTCTTC CAISVAGGEQFF
TRBJ1-2 . TRBV7-9 . TGTGCCAGCAGCTTTTCGGGGGGGAAGACTAGCTATGGCTACACCTTC CASSFSGGKTSYGYTF
TRBJ1-5 . TRBV4-1 . TGCGCCAGCAGCCAAGGCCTTCAGGGTCGTCAGCCCCAGCATTTT CASSQGLQGRQPQHF
TRBJ2-7 once TRBV24-1 TRBD1 TGTGCCACCAGTGACCCATCGACAGGGACCTACGAGCAGTACTTC CATSDPSTGTYEQYF
TRBJ2-7 . TRBV15 TRBD1 TGTGCCACCAGCGTAGGACAGGGGGCGGGCGAGCAGTACTTC CATSVGQGAGEQYF
TRBJ2-7 . TRBV6-5 . TGTGCCAGCAGTCGGGAACGGCTATCCTACGAGCAGTACTTC CASSRERLSYEQYF
TRBJ1-1 few TRBV10-3 . TGTGCCATCAGCCCGACAGCGGGTGAAGCTTTCTTT CAISPTAGEAFF
TRBJ2-5 . TRBV12-3/TRBV12-4 . TGTGCCAGCAGACCTTCGGCCGGGGAGACCCAGTACTTC CASRPSAGETQYF
TRBJ2-3 . TRBV2 . TGTGCCAGCAGTGTCTATTCAGGGTCAGATACGCAGTATTTT CASSVYSGSDTQYF
TRBJ2-2 . TRBV5-5 TRBD2 TGTGCCAGCAGCTCCGGGACTAGTTGGGGGGAGCTGTTTTTT CASSSGTSWGELFF
TRBJ1-1 . TRBV6-4 . TGTGCCAGCAGTGGGGGGGGTCGGGCTTTCTTT CASSGGGRAFF
TRBJ2-2 . TRBV5-4 . TGTGCCAGCAGCTTAAAAGGCGGTAGCACCGGGGAGCTGTTTTTT CASSLKGGSTGELFF
TRBJ1-6 . TRBV21-1 . TGTGCCAGCAGCAATAGGCCAGGGGCTGATTCACCCCTCCACTTT CASSNRPGADSPLHF
TRBJ2-1 . TRBV7-9 . TGTGCCAGCAGCCAGGGGCAGGGAAAGTTCTTC CASSQGQGKFF
TRBJ1-2 . TRBV7-9 . TGTGCCAGCAACCGACTCAGGGGTGTGATCTATGGCTACACCTTC CASNRLRGVIYGYTF
TRBJ1-4 . TRBV2 . TGTGCCAGCAGTTATGCAACTAATGAAAAACTGTTTTTT CASSYATNEKLFF
TRBJ2-7 . TRBV7-9 TRBD1 TGTGCCAGCAGCGGGACAGGAGTACCCTACGAGCAGTACTTC CASSGTGVPYEQYF
TRBJ2-3 once TRBV9 . TGTGCCAGCAGCGTAGCTGGGAACACTAGGACAGATACGCAGTATTTT CASSVAGNTRTDTQYF
TRBJ2-1 . TRBV7-2 TRBD2 TGTGCCAGCAGCTTAAATCCGAAGGGCGGGAGGGCCGGTCCCAATGAGCAGTTCTTC CASSLNPKGGRAGPNEQFF
TRBJ2-7 once TRBV6-5 . TGTGCCAGCAGGCGCACAGGGACCTACGAGCAGTACTTC CASRRTGTYEQYF
TRBJ2-1 . TRBV24-1 TRBD2 TGTGCCATCGGGGGGGAGAGGGGTTCCTACAATGAGCAGTTCTTC CAIGGERGSYNEQFF
TRBJ1-1 . TRBV5-4 . TGTGCCAGCAGCTCCCGGGGAGGGAGTCGTGCTGAAGCTTTCTTT CASSSRGGSRAEAFF
TRBJ2-2 . TRBV9 TRBD2 TGTGCCAGCAGCGTAGACGGGAGGGTGGCCGGGGAGCTGTTTTTT CASSVDGRVAGELFF